This T cell receptor (beta chain) was captured in a study of cytomegalovirus exposure and HLA in healthy donors. Study results and caveats: HLA alleles showed associations with about 17,000 TCR beta sequences in a later analysis, at a 0.05 false discovery rate. A later analysis appeared to link common viral pathogens to several of the most significant clusters. By HLA locus, TCR association rates varied in a later analysis, with DRB1 showing the most and HLA-C the fewest. In an earlier analysis, productive rearrangement rates for most beta V segments clustered near 87% or 30%.

Both 60 Vbeta primers and 13 Jbeta primers went into the PCR. Only in-frame clones appear in the TCRdb table, and some are missing; sequencing was by immunoSEQ multiplex PCR. The top ten clones hold 7.7% of a sample with some 140,000 clones, roughly 83% of them seen once. As concerns this clone: No antigen is known for it.

With 0 bases removed from V and 2 bases from J, the gap between germline ends came to 11 bases. In germline, CDR1 is ENHRY, CDR2 SYGVKD. The CDR3 is 15 amino acids. This receptor was identified in a man between 25 and 39 years old in good health and CMV-seropositive. The specimen sequenced was PBMCs. The rearrangement links TRBV10-3 to TRBJ2-7; TRBD2 might be the D (7 bases). This CDR3 is CAISESGGGPYEQYF. The CDR3 region has the DNA TGTGCCATCAGTGAGTCGGGAGGGGGACCCTACGAGCAGTACTTC.